The 19 T cell receptor beta chains below come from one sample, sequenced in a study of T cells after yellow fever vaccination. MiXCR was run by TCRdb on the 5' RACE reads, yielding one entry per CDR3 protein. This table has 550,000 to 750,000 distinct CDR3 sequences, approximately 12% appearing once. Here the sequenced sample was PBMCs, taken on the day of the yellow fever booster vaccination. The receptor set was obtained from a man aged 25-45 years who received the YFV17D yellow fever vaccine.

The V call is TRBV5-1, the J call TRBJ2-7; D is possibly TRBD1 (6 bases). CDR1 is SGHRS, CDR2 YFSETQ, per germline. With 0 bases removed from V and 3 bases from J, the gap between germline ends came to 10 bases. The CDR3 is 14 residues long. CDR3 DNA sequence: TGCGCCAGCAGCTTGGAAAAGGGGGACTACGAGCAGTACTTC. Translating it yields CASSLEKGDYEQYF.

The rearrangement uses TRBV5-5 and TRBJ1-1; no firm D call. The length of the CDR3 is 14 residues. Germline loops: CDR1 SGHKS, CDR2 YYEKEE (reference sequence). Trimming removed 4 bases at V and 6 bases at J, with 16 bases between. This CDR3 is CASSPDLFLAEAFF. In nucleotides, the CDR3 is TGTGCCAGCAGCCCTGACCTTTTCCTCGCTGAAGCTTTCTTT.

This clonotype has a handful of counts. This chain joins TRBV7-8 and TRBJ1-1, with no clear D. The CDR3 consists of 14 residues. Looked up from germline, CDR1 is SGHVS and CDR2 is FQNEAQ. The V end was cut by 1 base, the J end by 3 bases, with 9 bases between. The CDR3 sequence is CASSLGPGDTEAFF. CDR3 nucleotide sequence: TGTGCCAGCAGCTTAGGCCCAGGAGACACTGAAGCTTTCTTT.

This clonotype has only a few counts. The chain employs TRBV7-2 and TRBJ1-2; D gene uncertain. CDR3 length equals 13 residues. V was trimmed by 2 bases and J by 7 bases, leaving 11 bases between them. CDR1 and CDR2 (germline): SGHTA, FQGNSA. The CDR3 region is CASSLSVTAGYTF. CDR3 sequence (DNA): TGTGCCAGCAGCTTATCGGTGACGGCTGGCTACACCTTC.

In its sample, this clonotype was seen a few times. The chain uses TRBV18 and TRBJ1-5; D not resolved. The V end lost 6 bases, the J end lost 0 bases, and 3 bases lay between the germline ends. This CDR3 is built from 12 residues. Germline V gene data show CDR1 as KGHSH and CDR2 as LQKENI. This CDR3 reads CASSHSNQPQHF. Here the CDR3 DNA reads TGTGCCAGCTCCCATAGCAATCAGCCCCAGCATTTT.

This clonotype has just a few counts. The chain links TRBV5-1 to TRBJ2-7, with D tentatively TRBD2 (6 bases). Germline CDR1 SGHRS, CDR2 YFSETQ. V lost 4 bases and J lost 6, with 14 bases in between. The CDR3 spans 13 residues. The CDR3 loop is CASSGGTAAEQYF. In nucleotides, the CDR3 is TGCGCCAGCAGCGGAGGGACCGCCGCCGAGCAGTACTTC.

J is TRBJ1-2 and V is TRBV6-2 or TRBV6-3; D remains unclear. Looked up from germline, CDR1 is MNHEY and CDR2 is SVGEGT. The CDR3 sequence is 14 residues long. V lost 1 base and J lost 4, with 10 bases in between. The CDR3 loop reads CASSYLQKIYGYTF. As DNA, the CDR3 is TGTGCCAGCAGTTACTTACAGAAGATCTATGGCTACACCTTC.

The chain has TRBV7-2 and TRBJ2-1; TRBD2 matches at 7 bases. The CDR3 is 15 amino acids. V gave up 1 base and J gave up 5 bases; unmatched junction bases: 5. The germline V gene encodes CDR1 SGHTA and CDR2 FQGNSA. The CDR3 nucleotides are TGTGCCAGCAGCTTAGACGCTAGCGGACACAATGAGCAGTTCTTC. This sequence encodes CASSLDASGHNEQFF.

Points on this clonotype: The DNA is omitted, as the CDR3 cannot be located on it reliably, and the CDR3 follows TCRdb's listing. The chain is built from TRBV27 and TRBJ2-2. Germline CDR1 MNHEY, CDR2 SMNVEV (reference sequence). The CDR3 is 13 residues long, counting both termini. CDR3 protein: CASSSSRLGELFF.

This clonotype has more than one count but fewer than ten. The chain combines TRBV6-1 with TRBJ2-7; 7 bases map to TRBD2. The CDR3 spans 15 residues. After removal of 7 bases from V and 3 bases from J, the junction contained 12 bases not matched to a gene. CDR1 and CDR2 from the germline V gene are MNHNS and SASEGT. CDR3 residues: CASTPGRGRGYEQYF. The CDR3 bases are TGTGCCAGCACCCCAGGTCGCGGGAGAGGCTACGAGCAGTACTTC.

This clonotype was recorded many times. The chain is built from TRBV10-3 and TRBJ2-3, with unresolved D. V lost 3 bases to trimming and J lost 6 bases, with 13 bases between them. Germline V CDR1 and CDR2: ENHRY, SYGVKD. This CDR3 comprises 14 residues. DNA of the CDR3: TGTGCCATCAGTGAAGGTCTCTCGGCTGATACGCAGTATTTT. Its protein is CAISEGLSADTQYF.

The chain has TRBV6-6 and TRBJ1-5; no firm D call. The CDR3 totals 13 residues. Germline loops: CDR1 MNHNY, CDR2 SVGAGI (reference sequence). Trimming pared 2 bases from V and 8 bases from J, leaving 10 bases between. The CDR3 region is CASSYGEVEPQHF. CDR3 bases: TGTGCCAGCAGTTACGGGGAAGTAGAGCCCCAGCATTTT.

A word on this clonotype: One end of the junction fails to match germline, which may point to a read error. The chain links TRBV7-2 to TRBJ1-6, with D unclear. This CDR3 has 15 residues. Germline V gene data show CDR1 as SGHTA and CDR2 as FQGNSA. CDR3 in DNA: TGTGCCACCAGCTTACCAGGCGCGCGCAATTCACCCCTCCACTTT. Protein product: CATSLPGARNSPLHF.

The chain has TRBV6-2 or TRBV6-3 and TRBJ1-6; 7 bases line up with TRBD1. CDR1 and CDR2 from the germline V gene are MNHEY and SVGEGT. V lost 8 bases to trimming and J lost 7 bases; unmatched junction nucleotides: 14. This CDR3 has 16 amino acids. The CDR3 DNA reads as TGTGCCAGCGGGAAACTACCGGACAGGAGGAATTCACCCCTCCACTTT. Residues: CASGKLPDRRNSPLHF.

This clonotype has more than one count but fewer than ten. The chain joins TRBV28 to TRBJ2-7; tentative D call: TRBD2 (6 bases). Trimming left V 4 bases short and J 0 bases short, with 13 bases between. Germline assignment: CDR1 MDHEN and CDR2 SYDVKM. The CDR3 has 15 residues. CDR3 in DNA: TGTGCCAGCAGTTCCGCGGGACGCTCCTCCTACGAGCAGTACTTC. Its protein is CASSSAGRSSYEQYF.

The chain combines TRBV29-1 with TRBJ1-2, with a tentative D call TRBD1 (5 bases). CDR1 and CDR2 (germline): SQVTM, ANQGSEA. This CDR3 contains 15 residues. The CDR3 protein is CTIGLGTDNNYGYTF. The CDR3 coding sequence is TGCACCATAGGGTTAGGGACGGATAATAACTATGGCTACACCTTC.

The gene calls are TRBV12-3 or TRBV12-4 and TRBJ2-3; D possibly corresponds to TRBD2 (6 bases). The CDR3 is made up of 15 amino acids. Trimming shortened V by 5 bases and J by 1 base, and 13 bases separated the two germline ends. CDR3: CASSRRGLGTDTQYF. CDR3 in DNA: TGTGCCAGCAGTCGGCGGGGCCTGGGCACAGATACGCAGTATTTT.

This clonotype showed up just once. The chain combines TRBV12-5 with TRBJ2-5; D gene uncertain. V dropped 6 bases and J dropped 5 bases, with 10 bases sitting between them. In germline, CDR1 is LGHNT, CDR2 FRNRAP. The CDR3 runs to 12 residues. DNA for the CDR3: TGTGCTAGTGGGGACCCGCGGGAGACCCAGTACTTC. Protein product: CASGDPRETQYF.

The chain couples TRBV10-3 to TRBJ2-1, with D perhaps TRBD1 (5 bases). The CDR3 covers 15 residues. CDR1 is ENHRY, CDR2 SYGVKD, per germline. The V end was cut by 4 bases, the J end by 3 bases, with 13 bases between. The CDR3 loop is CAISGSGQYYNEQFF. CDR3 nucleotides: TGTGCCATCAGTGGCTCAGGGCAATACTACAATGAGCAGTTCTTC.